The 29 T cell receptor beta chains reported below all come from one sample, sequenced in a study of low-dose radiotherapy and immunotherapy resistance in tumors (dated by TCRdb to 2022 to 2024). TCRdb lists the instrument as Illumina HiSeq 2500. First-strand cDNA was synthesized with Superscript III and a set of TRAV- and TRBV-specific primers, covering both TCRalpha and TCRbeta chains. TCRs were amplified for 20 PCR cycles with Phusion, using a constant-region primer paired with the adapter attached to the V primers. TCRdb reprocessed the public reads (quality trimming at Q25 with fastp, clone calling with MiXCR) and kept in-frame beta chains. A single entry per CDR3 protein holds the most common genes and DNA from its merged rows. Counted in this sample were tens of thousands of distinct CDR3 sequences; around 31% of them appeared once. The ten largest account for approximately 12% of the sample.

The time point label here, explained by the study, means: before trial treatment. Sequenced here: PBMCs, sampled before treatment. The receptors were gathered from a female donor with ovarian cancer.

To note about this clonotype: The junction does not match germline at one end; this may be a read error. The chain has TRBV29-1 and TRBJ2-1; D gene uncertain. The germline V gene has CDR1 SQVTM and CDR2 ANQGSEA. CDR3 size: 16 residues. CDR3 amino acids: CGVEDKGKPPYNEQFF. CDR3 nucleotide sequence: TGCGGCGTTGAAGACAAGGGCAAGCCCCCGTACAATGAGCAGTTCTTC.

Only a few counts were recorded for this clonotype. The CDR3 nucleotides read TGTGCCAGCAGTTACTCGAGGTGGGGAGAGCGGGGCCTCTACAATGAGCAGTTCTTC. Its translation is CASSYSRWGERGLYNEQFF. The chain is built from TRBV6-2 or TRBV6-3 and TRBJ2-1; 7 bases match TRBD2. The CDR3 has 19 residues. The germline V gene has CDR1 MNHEY and CDR2 SVGEGT. Trimming at V came to 0 bases and at J to 3 bases, leaving 14 bases not matched to a gene.

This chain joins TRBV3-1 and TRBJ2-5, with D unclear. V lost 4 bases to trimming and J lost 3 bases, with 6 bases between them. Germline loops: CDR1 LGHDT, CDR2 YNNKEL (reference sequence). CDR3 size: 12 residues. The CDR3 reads CASSRDEETQYF. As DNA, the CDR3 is TGTGCCAGCAGCCGGGATGAAGAGACCCAGTACTTC.

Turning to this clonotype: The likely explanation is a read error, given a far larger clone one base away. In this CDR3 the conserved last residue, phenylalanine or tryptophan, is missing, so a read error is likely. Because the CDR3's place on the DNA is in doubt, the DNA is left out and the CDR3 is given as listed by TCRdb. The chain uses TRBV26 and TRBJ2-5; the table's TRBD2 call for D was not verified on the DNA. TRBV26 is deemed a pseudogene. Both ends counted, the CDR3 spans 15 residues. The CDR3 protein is CASSRGSGGQETQYL.

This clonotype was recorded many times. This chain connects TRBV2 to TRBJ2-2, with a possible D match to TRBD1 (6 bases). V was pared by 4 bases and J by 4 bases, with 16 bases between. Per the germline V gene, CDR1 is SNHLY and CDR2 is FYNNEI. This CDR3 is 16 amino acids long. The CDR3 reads CASSAFRGRATGELFF. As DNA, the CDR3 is TGTGCCAGCAGTGCATTCAGGGGTCGGGCCACCGGGGAGCTGTTTTTT.

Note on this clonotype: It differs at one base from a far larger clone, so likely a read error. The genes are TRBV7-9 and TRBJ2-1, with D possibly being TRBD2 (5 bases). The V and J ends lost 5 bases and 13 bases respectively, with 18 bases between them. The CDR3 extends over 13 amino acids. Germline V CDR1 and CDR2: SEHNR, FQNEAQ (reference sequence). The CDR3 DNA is TGTGCCAGCAGCAACCCTCTCGGGGAGACCCAGTTCTTC. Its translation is CASSNPLGETQFF.

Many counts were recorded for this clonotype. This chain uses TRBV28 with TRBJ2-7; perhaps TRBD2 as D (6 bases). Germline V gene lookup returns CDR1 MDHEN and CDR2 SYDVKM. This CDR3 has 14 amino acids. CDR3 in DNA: TGTGCATCCGAGGTCGGGGGTAACTCCTACGAGCAGTACTTC. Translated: CASEVGGNSYEQYF.

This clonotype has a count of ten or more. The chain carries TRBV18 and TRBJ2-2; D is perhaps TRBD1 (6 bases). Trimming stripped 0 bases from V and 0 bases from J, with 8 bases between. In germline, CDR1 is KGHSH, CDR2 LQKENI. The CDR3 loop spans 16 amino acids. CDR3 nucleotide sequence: TGTGCCAGCTCACCACCTCGGACAGCGAACACCGGGGAGCTGTTTTTT. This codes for CASSPPRTANTGELFF.

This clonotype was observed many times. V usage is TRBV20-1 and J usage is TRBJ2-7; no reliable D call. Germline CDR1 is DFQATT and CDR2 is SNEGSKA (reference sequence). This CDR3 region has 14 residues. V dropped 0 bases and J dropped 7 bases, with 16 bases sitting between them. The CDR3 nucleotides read TGCAGTGCTAGAGAACTCAGACCCCCGTGGGAGCAGTACTTC. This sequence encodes CSARELRPPWEQYF.

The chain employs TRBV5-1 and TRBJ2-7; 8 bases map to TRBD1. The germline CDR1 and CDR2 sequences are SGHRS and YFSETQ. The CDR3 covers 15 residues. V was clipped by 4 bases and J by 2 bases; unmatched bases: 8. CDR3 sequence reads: CASSGAGTGPYEQYF. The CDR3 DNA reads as TGCGCCAGCAGCGGCGCCGGGACAGGCCCCTACGAGCAGTACTTC.

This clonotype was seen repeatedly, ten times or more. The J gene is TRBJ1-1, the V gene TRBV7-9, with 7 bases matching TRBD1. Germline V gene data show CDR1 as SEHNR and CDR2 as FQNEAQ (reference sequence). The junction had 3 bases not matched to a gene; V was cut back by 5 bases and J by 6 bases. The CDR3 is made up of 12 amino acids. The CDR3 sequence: CASSRGQSEAFF. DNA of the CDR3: TGTGCCAGCAGCCGGGGACAGTCTGAAGCTTTCTTT.

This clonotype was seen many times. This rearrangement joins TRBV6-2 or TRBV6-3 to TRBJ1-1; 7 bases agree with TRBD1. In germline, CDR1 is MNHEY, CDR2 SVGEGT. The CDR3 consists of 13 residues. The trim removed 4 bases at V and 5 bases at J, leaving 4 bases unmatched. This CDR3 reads CASSSYRGTEAFF. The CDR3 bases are TGTGCCAGCAGTTCATACAGGGGAACTGAAGCTTTCTTT.

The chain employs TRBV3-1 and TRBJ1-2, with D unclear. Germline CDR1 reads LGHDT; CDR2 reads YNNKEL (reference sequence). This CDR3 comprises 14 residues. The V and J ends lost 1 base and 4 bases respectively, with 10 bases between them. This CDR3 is CASSQGVTGYGYTF. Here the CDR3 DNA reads TGTGCCAGCAGCCAAGGCGTTACTGGCTATGGCTACACCTTC.

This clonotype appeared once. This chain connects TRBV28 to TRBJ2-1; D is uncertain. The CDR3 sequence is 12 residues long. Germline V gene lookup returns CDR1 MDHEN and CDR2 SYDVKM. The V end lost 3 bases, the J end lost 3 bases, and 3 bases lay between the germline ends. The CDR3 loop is CASSFYYNEQFF. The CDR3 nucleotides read TGTGCCAGCAGTTTCTACTACAATGAGCAGTTCTTC.

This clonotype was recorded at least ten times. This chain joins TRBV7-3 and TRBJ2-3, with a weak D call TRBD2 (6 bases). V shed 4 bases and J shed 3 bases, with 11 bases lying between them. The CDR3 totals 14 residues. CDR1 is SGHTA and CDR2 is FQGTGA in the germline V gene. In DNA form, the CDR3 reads TGTGCCAGCAGCTCCCGAGGGACTACAGATACGCAGTATTTT. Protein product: CASSSRGTTDTQYF.

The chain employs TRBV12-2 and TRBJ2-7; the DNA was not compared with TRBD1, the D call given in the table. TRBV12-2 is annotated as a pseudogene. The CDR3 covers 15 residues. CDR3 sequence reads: CASRLTTGSSYEQYF. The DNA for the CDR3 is TGTGCAAGTCGCCTAACGACAGGGAGTTCCTACGAGCAGTACTTC.

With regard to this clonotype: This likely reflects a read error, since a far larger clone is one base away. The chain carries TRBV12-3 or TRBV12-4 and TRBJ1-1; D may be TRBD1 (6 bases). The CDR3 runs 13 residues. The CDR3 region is CASSPGQMTEALF. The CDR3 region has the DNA TGTGCCAGCAGTCCCGGACAGATGACTGAAGCTTTATTT.

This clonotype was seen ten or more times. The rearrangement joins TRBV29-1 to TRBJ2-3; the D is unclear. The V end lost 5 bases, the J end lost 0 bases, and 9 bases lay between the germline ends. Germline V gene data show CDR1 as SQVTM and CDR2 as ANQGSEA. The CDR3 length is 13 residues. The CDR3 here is CSVIRTSTDTQYF. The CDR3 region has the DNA TGCAGCGTTATCCGAACTAGCACAGATACGCAGTATTTT.

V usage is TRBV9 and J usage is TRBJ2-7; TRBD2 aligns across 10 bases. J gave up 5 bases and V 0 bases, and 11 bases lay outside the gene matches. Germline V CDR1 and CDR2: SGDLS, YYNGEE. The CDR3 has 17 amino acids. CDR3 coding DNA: TGTGCCAGCAGCGTAGGGAGTAGCGGGGGGCCCCACAACGAGCAGTACTTC. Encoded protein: CASSVGSSGGPHNEQYF.

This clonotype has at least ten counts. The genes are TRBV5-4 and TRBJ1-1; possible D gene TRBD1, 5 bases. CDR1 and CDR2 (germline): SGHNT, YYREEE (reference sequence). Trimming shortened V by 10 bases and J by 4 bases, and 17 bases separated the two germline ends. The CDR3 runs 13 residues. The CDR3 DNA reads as TGTGCCGGACGGGGCGCGCAGAGCACTGAAGCTTTCTTT. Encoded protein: CAGRGAQSTEAFF.

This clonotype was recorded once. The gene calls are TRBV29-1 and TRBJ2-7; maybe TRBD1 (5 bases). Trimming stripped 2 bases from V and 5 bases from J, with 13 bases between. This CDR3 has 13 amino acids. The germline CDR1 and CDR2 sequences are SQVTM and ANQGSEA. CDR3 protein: CSVEQQGFHEQYF. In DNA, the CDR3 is TGCAGCGTTGAACAGCAGGGCTTCCACGAGCAGTACTTC.

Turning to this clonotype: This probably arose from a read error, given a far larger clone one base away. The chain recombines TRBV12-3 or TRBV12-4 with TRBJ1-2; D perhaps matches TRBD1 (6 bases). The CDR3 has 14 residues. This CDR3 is CANSYFTGKDGYTF. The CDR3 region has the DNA TGTGCCAACAGTTACTTTACAGGGAAAGACGGCTACACCTTC.

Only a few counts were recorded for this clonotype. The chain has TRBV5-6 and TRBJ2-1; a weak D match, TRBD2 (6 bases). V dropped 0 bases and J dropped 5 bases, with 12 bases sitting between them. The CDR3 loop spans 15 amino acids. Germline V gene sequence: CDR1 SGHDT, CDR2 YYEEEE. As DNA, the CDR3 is TGTGCCAGCAGCTTGGGATCTGCGGGAAACAATGAGCAGTTCTTC. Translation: CASSLGSAGNNEQFF.

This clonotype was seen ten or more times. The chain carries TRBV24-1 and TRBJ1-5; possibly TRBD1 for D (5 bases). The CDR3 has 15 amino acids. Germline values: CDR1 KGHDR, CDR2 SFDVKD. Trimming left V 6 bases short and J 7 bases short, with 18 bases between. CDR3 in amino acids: CATSSGGGDRQPQHF. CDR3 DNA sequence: TGTGCCACCAGTTCGGGGGGGGGGGACCGACAGCCCCAGCATTTT.

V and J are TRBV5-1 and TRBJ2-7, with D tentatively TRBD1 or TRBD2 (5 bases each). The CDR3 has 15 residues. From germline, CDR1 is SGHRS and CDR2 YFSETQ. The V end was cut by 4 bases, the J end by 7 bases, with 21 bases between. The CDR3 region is CASSASGTGMGEQYF. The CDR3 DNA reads TGCGCCAGCAGCGCATCCGGGACGGGGATGGGGGAGCAGTACTTC.

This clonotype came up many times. The CDR3 region has the DNA TGTGCCAGCAGTCCCCAGGGGGAGTACGCTAGCACAGATACGCAGTATTTT. Its translation: CASSPQGEYASTDTQYF. The rearrangement joins TRBV27 to TRBJ2-3; 7 positions agree with TRBD1. CDR1 is MNHEY, CDR2 SMNVEV, per germline (reference sequence). The junction had 11 bases not matched to a gene; V was cut back by 5 bases and J by 0 bases. This CDR3 contains 17 residues.

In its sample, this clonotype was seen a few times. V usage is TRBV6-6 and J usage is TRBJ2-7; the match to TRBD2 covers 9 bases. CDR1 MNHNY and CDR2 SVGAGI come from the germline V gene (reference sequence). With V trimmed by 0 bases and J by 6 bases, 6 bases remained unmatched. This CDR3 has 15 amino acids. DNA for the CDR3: TGTGCCAGCAGTTACTCTAGCGGGAGCGGCGCCGAGCAGTACTTC. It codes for CASSYSSGSGAEQYF.

CDR3 region: CASSLAAVWTGTEAFF. DNA for the CDR3: TGCGCCAGCAGCTTGGCGGCGGTCTGGACTGGGACTGAAGCTTTCTTT. The chain employs TRBV5-1 and TRBJ1-1; D is unclear. V gave up 0 bases and J gave up 5 bases, with 17 bases separating them. The CDR3 has 16 residues. From germline, CDR1 is SGHRS and CDR2 YFSETQ.

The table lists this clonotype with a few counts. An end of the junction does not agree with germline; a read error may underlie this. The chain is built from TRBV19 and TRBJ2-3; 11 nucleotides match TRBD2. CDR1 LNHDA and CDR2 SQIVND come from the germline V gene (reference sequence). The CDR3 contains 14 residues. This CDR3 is CASKLAGEGTGVFF. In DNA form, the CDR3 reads TGTGCCAGTAAACTAGCGGGAGAGGGGACGGGGGTTTTTTTT.